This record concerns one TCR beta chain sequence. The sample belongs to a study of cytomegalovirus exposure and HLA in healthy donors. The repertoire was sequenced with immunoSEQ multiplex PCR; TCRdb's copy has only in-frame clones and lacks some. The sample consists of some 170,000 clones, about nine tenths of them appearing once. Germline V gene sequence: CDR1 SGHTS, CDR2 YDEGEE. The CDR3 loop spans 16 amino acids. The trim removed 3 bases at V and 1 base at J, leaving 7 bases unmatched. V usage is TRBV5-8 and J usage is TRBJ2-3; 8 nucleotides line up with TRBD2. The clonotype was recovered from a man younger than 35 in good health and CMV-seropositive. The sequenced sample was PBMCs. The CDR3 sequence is CASSSRGGLGTDTQYF. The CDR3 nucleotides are TGTGCCAGCAGCTCCCGGGGGGGCCTTGGCACAGATACGCAGTATTTT.